This T cell receptor beta chain stems from a study of blood T cell repertoires in COVID-19. Study background: COVID-19 samples from acute and convalescent phases originated in the United States, Italy and Spain.

In the original analysis: By means of reference gene primer amplification, nucleated cell counts were estimated. Here immunoSEQ multiplex PCR was the method, and the copy in TCRdb shows in-frame clones only, minus some. V and J calls and clone size come straight from that table; D and trimming were deduced from the DNA. Of 140,000 or so clones in the sample, around 80% were seen once. In germline, CDR1 is KGHSH, CDR2 LQKENI. The CDR3 totals 15 residues. With 2 bases removed from V and 5 bases from J, the gap between germline ends came to 12 bases. The sequencing sample was made of peripheral blood. V usage is TRBV18 and J usage is TRBJ2-2; D gene ambiguous. This TCR was recovered from a man aged 55-75 years with acute or convalescent COVID-19. In nucleotides, the CDR3 is TGTGCCAGCTCACCAGGCGGAAGACTTACCGGGGAGCTGTTTTTT. As protein: CASSPGGRLTGELFF.